What follows is one T cell receptor beta chain and its context. The length of the CDR3 is 11 residues. Germline V gene data show CDR1 as LNHDA and CDR2 as SQIVND (reference sequence). V was pared by 6 bases and J by 10 bases, with 10 bases between. Some clones are missing from TCRdb's copy, which holds only in-frame ones; the method was immunoSEQ multiplex PCR. The sample shows about 260,000 clones, around 90% of them seen only once. The data belong to a study of blood T cell repertoires in COVID-19. Study-level information: From the United States, Italy and Spain came samples of acute and convalescent COVID-19.

This receptor was taken from a person between 18 and 30 years old with COVID-19, enrolled during active disease. Input material: peripheral blood. This rearrangement joins TRBV19 to TRBJ2-1, with D uncertain. As DNA, the CDR3 is TGTGCCAGTAGAGGTTCGACAGAGCAGTTCTTC. Residues: CASRGSTEQFF.